The T cell receptor beta chain under discussion was sequenced for a study of immune evolution from preneoplasia to lung adenocarcinoma. Study-wide points: Normal lung had the highest top T cell clone frequencies. Clonality was highest in normal lung, lower in later-stage lesions apparently.

Trimming took 3 bases from V and 5 from J, leaving 7 bases between them. The CDR3 runs 12 residues. Germline loops: CDR1 MNHNS, CDR2 SASEGT. Data came from immunoSEQ multiplex PCR; TCRdb stores just in-frame clones and leaves some out. The sample lists thousands of clones, over 75% occurring once. On this clone itself: The target antigen is unknown.

The specimen was FFPE atypical adenomatous hyperplasia tissue from the lung. Documented subset: atypical adenomatous hyperplasia (AAH), lung preneoplasia. The chain links TRBV6-1 to TRBJ2-5; D gene ambiguous. The origin of this receptor is a person aged 70 to 85 with lung adenocarcinoma. CDR3 residues: CASSENWETQYF. CDR3 DNA: TGTGCCAGCAGTGAGAATTGGGAGACCCAGTACTTC.